The 21 T cell receptor beta chains given below trace back to one sample, sequenced in a study of identical twins. Each CDR3 protein gets one entry after TCRdb re-called the 5' RACE reads with MiXCR. This sample has roughly 690,000 distinct CDR3 sequences, with 6% to 6.5% found just once. Sequenced material: naive T cells sorted from blood. These TCRs come from a man between 18 and 35 years old in good health.

This clonotype was seen only a few times. The chain uses TRBV20-1 and TRBJ2-3; D unresolved. There are 14 residues in the CDR3. V lost 5 bases to trimming and J lost 2 bases, with 14 bases between them. Germline V gene lookup returns CDR1 DFQATT and CDR2 SNEGSKA (reference sequence). In DNA, the CDR3 is TGCAGTGCTGGCGCGAGACGTGTCACAGATACGCAGTATTTT. This sequence encodes CSAGARRVTDTQYF.

This clonotype showed up just a few times. The chain joins TRBV18 to TRBJ2-7; 11 positions match TRBD2. The CDR3 spans 15 residues. Germline V CDR1 and CDR2: KGHSH, LQKENI. The V segment lost 0 bases and the J segment 3 bases; nucleotides outside the gene matches: 1. CDR3 loop: CASSPPTSGSYEQYF. CDR3 DNA sequence: TGTGCCAGCTCACCACCAACTAGCGGGAGCTACGAGCAGTACTTC. The full variable domain, rest sourced from reference TRBV18 and TRBJ2-7, is NAGVMQNPRHLVRRRGQEARLRCSPMKGHSHVYWYRQLPEEGLKFMVYLQKENIIDESGMPKERFSAEFPKEGPSILRIQQVVRGDSAAYFCASSPPTSGSYEQYFGPGTRLTVT.

This clonotype was detected a few times. The chain has TRBV29-1 and TRBJ1-1; a weak D match, TRBD1 (5 bases). The CDR3 totals 13 residues. Per the germline V gene, CDR1 is SQVTM and CDR2 is ANQGSEA. The V gene lost 5 bases and the J gene lost 0 bases, with 10 bases spanning the gap. The CDR3 DNA is TGCAGCGTTTACGGGGGAATGAACACTGAAGCTTTCTTT. Amino acid sequence: CSVYGGMNTEAFF.

CDR3 bases: TGTGCCAGCAGCTTAGTCGGGATTTCGGACACTGAAGCTTTCTTT. This encodes CASSLVGISDTEAFF. The rearrangement uses TRBV11-3 and TRBJ1-1; D unclear. The germline CDR1 and CDR2 sequences are SGHNT and YENEEA. V was trimmed by 1 base and J by 3 bases, leaving 12 bases between them. The CDR3 extends over 15 amino acids.

This clonotype was found many times. The chain employs TRBV29-1 and TRBJ2-7; 12 nucleotides match TRBD1. V lost 7 bases and J lost 4; bases outside the gene matches: 8. This CDR3 contains 14 residues. Germline V gives CDR1 SQVTM, CDR2 ANQGSEA. The chain's CDR3 is CSAKEGQGAYEQYF. CDR3 coding DNA: TGCAGCGCCAAAGAGGGACAGGGGGCTTACGAGCAGTACTTC.

This clonotype was seen a handful of times. The CDR3 region is CASSPDSHNEQFF. As DNA, the CDR3 is TGTGCCAGCAGCCCAGACAGTCACAATGAGCAGTTCTTC. The chain combines TRBV7-8 with TRBJ2-1; a weak D match, TRBD1 (5 bases). Germline-derived CDR1 and CDR2 are SGHVS and FQNEAQ. The CDR3 contains 13 residues. Deletions cut 5 bases from V and 5 bases from J, with 10 bases between.

The J gene is TRBJ2-7, the V gene TRBV20-1, with D perhaps given as TRBD1 or TRBD2 (6 bases each). V dropped 1 base and J dropped 2 bases, with 9 bases sitting between them. This CDR3 comprises 13 residues. Germline CDR1 DFQATT, CDR2 SNEGSKA (reference sequence). The CDR3 protein is CSARGGAAYEQYF. CDR3 in DNA: TGCAGTGCTAGAGGGGGGGCGGCCTACGAGCAGTACTTC.

Many counts were recorded for this clonotype. The CDR3 bases are TGCAGTGCTGCCGAACCAGGGACAGAGGGCTCCTACAATGAGCAGTTCTTC. The encoded protein is CSAAEPGTEGSYNEQFF. V is TRBV20-1 and J is TRBJ2-1; 7 bases match TRBD1. J was trimmed by 0 bases and V by 5 bases; bases with no gene match: 13. CDR3 length: 17 amino acids. CDR1 is DFQATT, CDR2 SNEGSKA, per germline (reference sequence).

This clonotype was seen many times. This chain links TRBV15 with TRBJ2-7; D gene ambiguous. Germline V lookup: CDR1 LNHNV, CDR2 YYDKDF (reference sequence). The CDR3 totals 14 residues. V was trimmed by 5 bases and J by 3 bases, leaving 14 bases between them. CDR3 residues: CATSPRHSYYEQYF. DNA of the CDR3: TGTGCCACCAGCCCGAGACACTCATACTACGAGCAGTACTTC. The whole variable domain, filled in from reference TRBV15 and TRBJ2-7, reads DAMVIQNPRYQVTQFGKPVTLSCSQTLNHNVMYWYQQKSSQAPKLLFHYYDKDFNNEADTPDNFQSRRPNTSFCFLDIRSPGLGDTAMYLCATSPRHSYYEQYFGPGTRLTVT.

This clonotype was recorded at least ten times. The rearrangement uses TRBV15 and TRBJ2-2; 9 bases fit TRBD1. Trimming took 3 bases from V and 3 from J; bases not matched to a gene: 5. The CDR3 spans 16 residues. The germline V gene has CDR1 LNHNV and CDR2 YYDKDF (reference sequence). CDR3 amino acids: CATSRGQGLDTGELFF. CDR3 in DNA: TGTGCCACCAGCAGGGGACAGGGACTCGACACCGGGGAGCTGTTTTTT.

This clonotype occurred many times. The V gene is TRBV24-1, the J gene TRBJ2-7, with TRBD1 as a possible D gene (6 bases). CDR3 size: 13 residues. The germline V gene has CDR1 KGHDR and CDR2 SFDVKD. Trimming cost V 6 bases and J 9 bases, with 17 bases left between them. The CDR3 coding sequence is TGTGCCACCAGTCCGGACAGCGTTACGGGGCAGTACTTC. Encoded protein: CATSPDSVTGQYF.

This clonotype was observed many times. This chain links TRBV24-1 with TRBJ2-1; 7 bases fit TRBD1. Germline V lookup: CDR1 KGHDR, CDR2 SFDVKD. The CDR3 runs to 13 residues. V lost 9 bases and J lost 5; bases outside the gene matches: 6. Written as DNA, the CDR3 is TGTGCCACCCGACAGGGCGATAACAATGAGCAGTTCTTC. Amino acids: CATRQGDNNEQFF.

This clonotype has ten or more counts. The J gene is TRBJ1-4, the V gene TRBV28, with 7 bases that match TRBD1. The CDR3 contains 14 residues. Trimming took 5 bases from V and 3 from J; bases not matched to a gene: 3. Germline V gene lookup returns CDR1 MDHEN and CDR2 SYDVKM. This CDR3 reads CASSPTGSNEKLFF. The CDR3 coding sequence is TGTGCCAGCAGTCCGACAGGGTCTAATGAAAAACTGTTTTTT.

This clonotype was found many times. The rearrangement joins TRBV9 to TRBJ2-1, with 9 bases matching TRBD2. Per the germline V gene, CDR1 is SGDLS and CDR2 is YYNGEE. The ends lost 2 bases at V and 5 bases at J; junction bases unmatched: 5. CDR3 length: 15 residues. This chain's CDR3 is CASSVLGLADNEQFF. The CDR3 DNA is TGTGCCAGCAGCGTCTTGGGACTAGCCGACAATGAGCAGTTCTTC.

This clonotype was seen at least ten times. Sequence at one end of the junction differs from germline and may be a read error. The chain uses TRBV5-1 and TRBJ2-3; D possibly corresponds to TRBD2 (5 bases). The CDR3 length is 12 residues. Germline V gene lookup returns CDR1 SGHRS and CDR2 YFSETQ. The CDR3 region is CASSLAGDTQYF. As DNA, the CDR3 is TGTGCCAGCAGTTTGGCGGGAGATACGCAGTATTTT.

There are a few counts of this clonotype. The chain has TRBV2 and TRBJ1-2, with D possibly matching TRBD1 (6 bases). The CDR3 spans 14 residues. The V and J ends lost 5 bases and 4 bases respectively, with 14 bases between them. The germline gives CDR1 SNHLY, CDR2 FYNNEI. The CDR3 DNA sequence: TGTGCCAGCAGTTCGACAGGCGGACCCTATGGCTACACCTTC. Its translation: CASSSTGGPYGYTF.

This chain connects TRBV18 to TRBJ1-4, with D unclear. Trimming left V 10 bases short and J 3 bases short, with 12 bases between. This CDR3 is built from 13 residues. Germline CDR1 and CDR2: KGHSH and LQKENI. The CDR3 reads CATSGAPNEKLFF. DNA for the CDR3: TGTGCCACCTCCGGTGCCCCTAATGAAAAACTGTTTTTT.

The genes are TRBV6-2 or TRBV6-3 and TRBJ2-7; TRBD2 matches at 13 bases. Trimming took 2 bases from V and 8 from J; bases not matched to a gene: 9. CDR1 and CDR2 from the germline V gene are MNHEY and SVGEGT. The CDR3 spans 16 residues. CDR3 coding DNA: TGTGCCAGCAGTTACCCTAAAGGACTAGCGGGAGTTCAGCAGTACGTC. It codes for CASSYPKGLAGVQQYV.

The rearrangement uses TRBV30 and TRBJ2-3, with D unclear. The CDR3 runs to 13 residues. Trimming cost V 0 bases and J 6 bases, with 10 bases left between them. Germline assignment: CDR1 GTSNPN and CDR2 SVGIG (reference sequence). CDR3 protein: CAWSVGRPDTQYF. In DNA form, the CDR3 reads TGTGCCTGGAGTGTTGGGCGCCCCGATACGCAGTATTTT.

The chain is built from TRBV6-5 and TRBJ2-5, with D hard to call. The CDR3 is made up of 11 amino acids. CDR1 and CDR2 (germline): MNHEY, SVGAGI. V dropped 5 bases and J dropped 6 bases, with 7 bases sitting between them. CDR3: CASSTEKTQYF. Written as DNA, the CDR3 is TGTGCCAGCAGTACGGAGAAGACCCAGTACTTC.

This clonotype was seen at least ten times. The chain joins TRBV29-1 to TRBJ1-2, with D perhaps matching TRBD1 (6 bases). Germline lookup yields CDR1 SQVTM and CDR2 ANQGSEA. The CDR3 extends over 13 amino acids. Trimming removed 6 bases from V and 5 bases from J, with 16 bases in between. DNA of the CDR3: TGCAGCGTCTTACACAGGGAAGATTATGGCTACACCTTC. Translated: CSVLHREDYGYTF.